The 21 T cell receptor beta chains given below trace back to one sample, sequenced in a study of blood T cell repertoires in COVID-19. Libraries were prepared by immunoSEQ multiplex PCR; TCRdb keeps only in-frame clonotypes and omits some of them. The table has around 150,000 clones, about 87% seen once; the top ten hold over 9.5%. Sequenced material: peripheral blood. All receptors come from a man aged 55 to 69 with active or convalescent COVID-19.

This sequence joins TRBV6-5 and TRBJ1-2; D uncertain. This CDR3 spans 13 amino acids. The germline V gene encodes CDR1 MNHEY and CDR2 SVGAGI. V was cut by 7 bases and J by 4 bases, with 13 bases left in between. CDR3 DNA sequence: TGTGCCAGCACCGACGGCAGGTTCTATGGCTACACCTTC. Translated: CASTDGRFYGYTF.

The chain has TRBV3-1 (or the pseudogene TRBV3-2) and TRBJ2-2; D is undetermined. The CDR3 covers 16 residues. Germline V gene sequence: CDR1 LGHDT, CDR2 YNNKEL (reference sequence). V lost 1 base, J lost 0 bases, and 9 bases lay in between. CDR3 amino acids: CASSQGRRANTGELFF. The CDR3 region has the DNA TGTGCCAGCAGCCAAGGGAGACGGGCGAACACCGGGGAGCTGTTTTTT.

The chain joins TRBV2 to TRBJ2-4; tentatively, D is TRBD1 (5 bases). Germline CDR1 and CDR2: SNHLY and FYNNEI. The CDR3 runs to 12 residues. V lost 4 bases to trimming and J lost 7 bases, with 8 bases between them. The CDR3 reads CASSGTWNIQYF. The CDR3 nucleotides are TGTGCCAGCAGTGGGACATGGAACATTCAGTACTTC.

DNA of the CDR3: TGTGCCTGGAATAGCGGCCAGAGCTCCTACAATGAGCAGTTCTTC. Translation gives CAWNSGQSSYNEQFF. The rearrangement joins TRBV30 to TRBJ2-1; TRBD2 might be the D (6 bases). Trimming shortened V by 4 bases and J by 0 bases, and 13 bases separated the two germline ends. Germline loops: CDR1 GTSNPN, CDR2 SVGIG (reference sequence). This CDR3 region has 15 residues.

The chain links TRBV19 to TRBJ1-5, with a weak D call TRBD1 (6 bases). Trimming removed 5 bases from V and 0 bases from J, with 11 bases in between. The germline gives CDR1 LNHDA, CDR2 SQIVND (reference sequence). The CDR3 has 15 amino acids. The CDR3 coding sequence is TGTGCCAGTAGTTTCCGGACAGATAGCAATCAGCCCCAGCATTTT. Its protein product is CASSFRTDSNQPQHF.

The gene calls are TRBV11-2 and TRBJ2-1; 13 positions agree with TRBD2. Germline assignment: CDR1 SGHAT and CDR2 FQNNGV. J lost 8 bases, V lost 5 bases, and 12 bases had no gene match. CDR3 length: 17 residues. Written as DNA, the CDR3 is TGTGCCAGCAGCGGGGGAGGACTAGCGGGAGCTAGTGATGAGCAGTTCTTC. Protein: CASSGGGLAGASDEQFF.

The chain has TRBV19 and TRBJ1-2, with D possibly TRBD1 on 5 matching bases. Deletions cut 3 bases from V and 5 bases from J, with 13 bases between. Germline assignment: CDR1 LNHDA and CDR2 SQIVND (reference sequence). The CDR3 runs to 14 residues. CDR3 sequence: CASSISPGTYGYTF. CDR3 DNA: TGTGCCAGTAGTATTTCGCCAGGGACTTATGGCTACACCTTC.

V usage is TRBV6-5 and J usage is TRBJ1-1; 7 bases agree with TRBD1. The junction had 1 base not matched to a gene; V was cut back by 0 bases and J by 0 bases. The CDR3 has 15 residues. Looked up from germline, CDR1 is MNHEY and CDR2 is SVGAGI. The CDR3 region has the DNA TGTGCCAGCAGTTACTCACAGGGGATGAACACTGAAGCTTTCTTT. Translation gives CASSYSQGMNTEAFF.

This clone has only a few counts. The chain uses TRBV5-1 and TRBJ2-2; 7 bases line up with TRBD2. This CDR3 spans 17 amino acids. The germline CDR1 and CDR2 sequences are SGHRS and YFSETQ. V dropped 0 bases and J dropped 5; count of bases not matched to a gene: 10. The CDR3, as DNA: TGCGCCAGCAGCTTGGTGCCTCCCCTAGCGGATACCGGGGAGCTGTTTTTT. It specifies CASSLVPPLADTGELFF.

The chain carries TRBV10-3 and TRBJ2-1, with D maybe TRBD2 (6 bases). Germline CDR1 is ENHRY and CDR2 is SYGVKD. V shed 3 bases and J shed 9 bases, with 9 bases lying between them. CDR3 size: 12 residues. This CDR3 is CAISEAGSEQFF. CDR3 bases: TGTGCCATCAGTGAAGCCGGGAGTGAGCAGTTCTTC.

The V and J genes are TRBV12-5 and TRBJ2-3, with D possibly matching TRBD2 (6 bases). CDR3 length equals 15 residues. CDR1 is LGHNT, CDR2 FRNRAP, per germline. V lost 7 bases, J lost 6 bases, and 20 bases lay in between. In DNA, the CDR3 is TGTGCTAGTGCCCCGTGGGGGGAAATAACGGATACGCAGTATTTT. Protein sequence: CASAPWGEITDTQYF.

The V and J genes are TRBV6-2 or TRBV6-3 and TRBJ2-7; 8 positions agree with TRBD1. This CDR3 has 15 residues. Germline CDR1 and CDR2: MNHEY and SVGEGT. J gave up 6 bases and V 0 bases, and 7 bases lay outside the gene matches. CDR3 amino acids: CASSYSSGGYGEQYF. The CDR3 bases are TGTGCCAGCAGTTACTCCTCAGGGGGCTATGGCGAGCAGTACTTC.

The chain has TRBV29-1 and TRBJ2-7; D possibly corresponds to TRBD1 (6 bases). The CDR3 sequence is 13 residues long. Germline V CDR1 and CDR2: SQVTM, ANQGSEA. Trimming shortened V by 8 bases and J by 2 bases, and 16 bases separated the two germline ends. DNA for the CDR3: TGCAGCCCGAGCCGGGACAAGACCTACGAGCAGTACTTC. It translates to CSPSRDKTYEQYF.

J is TRBJ2-1 and V is TRBV6-4; 9 positions match TRBD2. Germline V lookup: CDR1 MRHNA, CDR2 SNTAGT. With V trimmed by 5 bases and J by 5 bases, 1 base remained unmatched. The length of the CDR3 is 13 residues. CDR3 residues: CASSRLADNEQFF. Written as DNA, the CDR3 is TGTGCCAGCAGTAGACTAGCGGACAATGAGCAGTTCTTC.

This clone was recorded a few times. The chain employs TRBV7-6 and TRBJ2-1; 11 bases agree with TRBD2. Trimming removed 1 base from V and 7 bases from J; junction bases left unmatched: 3. CDR3 length: 15 residues. Germline CDR1 SGHVS, CDR2 FNYEAQ. For the CDR3, the DNA is TGTGCCAGCAGCTTAGGACTAGCGGGATTAAATGAGCAGTTCTTC. Its translation: CASSLGLAGLNEQFF.

This CDR3 reads CASSPFGASGSSYEQYF. The DNA of the CDR3 is TGTGCCAGCAGCCCTTTTGGAGCTAGCGGGAGCTCCTACGAGCAGTACTTC. The J gene is TRBJ2-7, the V gene TRBV7-9; TRBD2 matches 10 bases. The CDR3 length is 17 residues. From germline, CDR1 is SEHNR and CDR2 FQNEAQ (reference sequence). The ends lost 5 bases at V and 0 bases at J; junction bases unmatched: 10.

The V and J genes are TRBV5-1 and TRBJ2-7, with unresolved D. The CDR3 runs to 15 residues. Trimming stripped 0 bases from V and 0 bases from J, with 10 bases between. The germline V gene encodes CDR1 SGHRS and CDR2 YFSETQ. CDR3 sequence reads: CASSLEKPSSYEQYF. The DNA for the CDR3 is TGCGCCAGCAGCTTGGAGAAACCGAGCTCCTACGAGCAGTACTTC.

The chain links TRBV5-1 to TRBJ2-6; 8 bases are a match to TRBD1. The germline V gene has CDR1 SGHRS and CDR2 YFSETQ. The junction had 6 bases not matched to a gene; V was cut back by 4 bases and J by 0 bases. The CDR3 contains 17 residues. The CDR3 DNA sequence: TGCGCCAGCAGCAGGGACAGGCCGATCTCTGGGGCCAACGTCCTGACTTTC. Translation gives CASSRDRPISGANVLTF.

The chain combines TRBV27 with TRBJ1-5; weak D call: TRBD1 (6 bases). Looked up from germline, CDR1 is MNHEY and CDR2 is SMNVEV (reference sequence). The CDR3 contains 17 residues. Trimming cost V 5 bases and J 0 bases, with 17 bases left between them. The CDR3 reads CASSTSRDKYSNQPQHF. CDR3 bases: TGTGCCAGCAGTACCTCACGGGACAAGTATAGCAATCAGCCCCAGCATTTT.

The chain recombines TRBV5-1 with TRBJ1-2; tentative D call: TRBD1 (6 bases). Germline V gene sequence: CDR1 SGHRS, CDR2 YFSETQ. CDR3 length: 12 amino acids. The V and J ends lost 3 bases and 8 bases respectively, with 11 bases between them. CDR3 DNA sequence: TGCGCCAGCAGCTGGGGGGGCGAAGGCTACACCTTC. Its protein product is CASSWGGEGYTF.

CDR3 sequence (DNA): TGCGCCAGCAGTCAGGGGACTAGCGGGCTCGAGCAGTACTTC. Protein product: CASSQGTSGLEQYF. This chain uses TRBV23-1 with TRBJ2-7, with 12 nucleotides matching TRBD2. TRBV23-1 is an ORF, and what it does is uncertain. The CDR3 covers 14 residues. Trimming took 3 bases from V and 6 from J; bases not matched to a gene: 3.